The source of this T cell receptor (beta chain) is a study of CD8+CD57+ T cells in acquired aplastic anemia. The CDR3 loop spans 17 amino acids. V gave up 4 bases and J gave up 8 bases; unmatched junction bases: 17. Germline assignment: CDR1 SGHVS and CDR2 FQNEAQ. Genomic DNA was employed as the template in profiling TCR beta VDJ and CDR3. MiXCR, run by TCRdb on the reads, gives a single entry per CDR3 protein. The sample yields a few hundred thousand distinct CDR3 sequences, about 70% seen once. The sequencing sample was made of sorted CD4+, CD8+, or CD8+CD57+ T cells (not recorded which) from PBMCs. The source is a human donor in good health, serving as a control. The chain recombines TRBV7-8 with TRBJ2-1; 7 bases are shared with TRBD1. The chain's CDR3 is CASSSDRTGQPQHEQFF. In DNA form, the CDR3 reads TGTGCCAGCAGCTCGGACAGGACCGGTCAGCCCCAGCATGAGCAGTTCTTC.